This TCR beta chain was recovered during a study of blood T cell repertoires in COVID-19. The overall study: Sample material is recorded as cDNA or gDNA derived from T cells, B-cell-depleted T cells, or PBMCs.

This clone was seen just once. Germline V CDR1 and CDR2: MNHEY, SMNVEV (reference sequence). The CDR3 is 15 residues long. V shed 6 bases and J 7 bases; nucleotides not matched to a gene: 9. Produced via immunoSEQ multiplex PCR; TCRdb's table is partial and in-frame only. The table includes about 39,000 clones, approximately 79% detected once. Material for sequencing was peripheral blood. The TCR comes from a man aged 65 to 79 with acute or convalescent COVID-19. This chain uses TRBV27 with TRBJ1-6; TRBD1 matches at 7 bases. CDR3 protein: CASSPWAGGNSPLHF. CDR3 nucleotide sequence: TGTGCCAGCAGCCCCTGGGCAGGGGGAAATTCACCCCTCCACTTT.